A selection of T cell receptor beta chains follows, all from one sample in a study of Graves' ophthalmopathy and Graves' hyperthyroidism. A single record per CDR3 protein comes from TCRdb applying MiXCR to the multiplex PCR reads. This sample yields over a million distinct CDR3 sequences, of which around a third are seen a single time; approximately 10% belongs to the top ten. The specimen sequenced was peripheral blood or thyroid tissue (not recorded which). The receptors stem from an adult man with Graves' hyperthyroidism. Both conserved end residues are part of each CDR3. A D gene is named only where the DNA matches it firmly. Clone size is stated in some rows and not others, as once, few, many or a class when expanded.

d_call j_call v_call clone_size cdr3_nt cdr3_aa
TRBD1 TRBJ1-2 TRBV12-3/TRBV12-4 many TGTGCCAGCAGTCACCTGGGACAGGGGTATGGCTACACCTTC CASSHLGQGYGYTF
TRBD1 TRBJ1-4 TRBV6-6 - TGTGCCAGCAGTGCGCGACAGGGACAGAAACTGTTTTTT CASSARQGQKLFF
- TRBJ1-5 TRBV2 few TGTGCCAGCAGTTACGCAGGGAGAAATCAGCCCCAGCATTTT CASSYAGRNQPQHF
- TRBJ2-7 TRBV25-1 - TGTGCCAGCAAGGGGAGCGGGTCTGCCTACGAGCAGTACTTC CASKGSGSAYEQYF
- TRBJ2-7 TRBV10-3 - TGTGCCAGCAGTGGTGATAGCGGATCCCACGAGCAGTACTTC CASSGDSGSHEQYF
- TRBJ2-3 TRBV7-9 - TGTGCCAGTAGTATTTTGGCGGGGACCGGCACAGATACGCAGTATTTT CASSILAGTGTDTQYF
TRBD1 TRBJ1-4 TRBV7-9 many TGTGCCAGCAGCACCCATGGGGCAGGGGGCGAAGCTAATGAAAAACTGTTTTTT CASSTHGAGGEANEKLFF
- TRBJ2-7 TRBV19 many TGTGCCAGTAGCCAAGGTGTTTACAGGGACAATGAGCAGTACTTC CASSQGVYRDNEQYF
- TRBJ2-5 TRBV9 - TGTGCCAGCAGGATTTGTAGAACCCAAGAGACCCAGTACTTC CASRICRTQETQYF
TRBD1 TRBJ1-1 TRBV20-1 few TGCAGTGCTACAGGGGGCCTAGAAGCTTTCTTT CSATGGLEAFF
- TRBJ2-2 TRBV6-1 many TGTGCCAGCAGTGAAGGGGACACCGGGGAGCTGTTTTTT CASSEGDTGELFF
- TRBJ2-7 TRBV28 few TGTGCCAGCAAAGGCGACCCTTTATCCTACGAGCAGTACTTC CASKGDPLSYEQYF
- TRBJ1-1 TRBV29-1 many TGCAGCGTTACCGGGACTGACGGGTCCACTGAAGCTTTCTTT CSVTGTDGSTEAFF
- TRBJ1-1 TRBV7-9 many TGTGCCAGCAGCCGGGACAAATGGAACACTGAAGCTTTCTTT CASSRDKWNTEAFF
- TRBJ1-5 TRBV5-6 many TGTGCCAGCAGCTTCCGGTTCAATAGCAATCAGCCCCAGCATTTT CASSFRFNSNQPQHF
- TRBJ1-1 TRBV10-3 - TGTGCCATCTGGGCAGGAAATACTGAAGCCTTCTTT CAIWAGNTEAFF
- TRBJ2-7 TRBV7-3 - TGTGCCAGCAATATGGGCTCCTACGAGCAGTACTTC CASNMGSYEQYF
TRBD1 TRBJ2-2 TRBV10-3 few TGTGCCAGTACCGGGACAGGGTTGTCCGGGGAGCTGTTTTTT CASTGTGLSGELFF
- TRBJ1-2 TRBV6-5 - TGTGCCAGCATCTGCGTCCAACCGGGCAGTTATGGCTACACCTTC CASICVQPGSYGYTF
- TRBJ2-5 TRBV15 many TGTGCCACCAGCAGAGCTCTTGAGACCCAGTACTTC CATSRALETQYF
- TRBJ2-7 TRBV10-2 - TGCGCCAGCAGTGAGTCCTCCAGGTTCTACGAGCAGTACTTC CASSESSRFYEQYF
- TRBJ1-5 TRBV19 - TGTGCCAGCACCCAAACCAGGACCGGTGGCTGGGCTTTTCAGCCCCAGCATTTT CASTQTRTGGWAFQPQHF
TRBD1 TRBJ1-1 TRBV4-3 few TGCGCCAGCACCGTTGACAGGGTAAACACTGAAGCTTTCTTT CASTVDRVNTEAFF
- TRBJ1-5 TRBV24-1 - TGTGCCACCAGTGATTCAGGGAGACAGCCCCAGCATTTT CATSDSGRQPQHF
TRBD1 TRBJ1-6 TRBV12-3/TRBV12-4 - TGTGCCAGCAGTTTAGAGGGGGGACAGGGAGGATTTAATTCACCCCTCCACTTT CASSLEGGQGGFNSPLHF
- TRBJ1-2 TRBV7-9 many TGTGCCAGCAGCCCCACCGACTATGGCTACACCTTC CASSPTDYGYTF
- TRBJ1-3 TRBV30 few TGTGCCTGGAGTGTTGGAGGATCTGGAAACACCATATATTTT CAWSVGGSGNTIYF
TRBD2 TRBJ2-7 TRBV19 - TGTGCCAGTAGTATCAAGCTAGCGGTCTCCTACGAGCAGTACTTC CASSIKLAVSYEQYF
- TRBJ2-5 TRBV11-2 few TGTGCCAGCAGCTTATTTTTAGGGGGTCAAGAGACCCAGTACTTC CASSLFLGGQETQYF
- TRBJ1-5 TRBV11-1 few TGTGCCAGCAGCCCAGGGGTAGTGGGCAATCAGCCCCAGCATTTT CASSPGVVGNQPQHF
TRBD2 TRBJ2-6 TRBV6-6 - TGTGCCAGCAGTGACGTAGCGGGAGTTGCTGGGGCCAACGTCCTGACTTTC CASSDVAGVAGANVLTF
TRBD1 TRBJ1-5 TRBV15 - TGTGCCACCAGCAGATACAGGGGTGAGAGCAATCAGCCCCAGCATTTT CATSRYRGESNQPQHF
- TRBJ1-1 TRBV7-9 many TGTGCCAGCAGCTACTCCCTTAAAGTTACCGAAGCTTTCTTT CASSYSLKVTEAFF
TRBD2 TRBJ2-5 TRBV20-1 few TGCAGTGCTACCCCTAGCGGGAGTGTAGAGACCCAGTACTTC CSATPSGSVETQYF
- TRBJ2-5 TRBV5-1 once TGCGCCAGCAGAAAAGGGGCCGTGAACCAGTACTTC CASRKGAVNQYF
- TRBJ2-2 TRBV29-1 many TGCAGCGTTGAAGCACCTGGCCCGGGTGGGACCGGGGAGCTGTTTTTT CSVEAPGPGGTGELFF
- TRBJ1-2 TRBV30 few TGTGCCTGGAGCGGGGGCAACTTTGGCTACACCTTC CAWSGGNFGYTF
- TRBJ1-4 TRBV2 - TGTGCCAGCAGTTTGTTCACAACTAATGAAAAACTGTTTTTT CASSLFTTNEKLFF
- TRBJ2-7 TRBV12-3/TRBV12-4 many TGTGCCAGCAGAGCCGGACTTTTTAGCGAGCAGTACTTC CASRAGLFSEQYF